This is a list of T cell receptor beta chains from one sample in a study of response to subunit inactivated influenza vaccine. Each CDR3 protein gets one entry after TCRdb re-called the RT-PCR reads with MiXCR. The sample has hundreds of thousands of distinct CDR3 sequences, approximately 14% seen once. The sample was PBMCs from blood, taken less than 15 days before vaccination. Receptors were obtained from a man between 45 and 60 years old who received an inactivated influenza vaccine. Each CDR3 is given without its conserved first and last residue. Only part of the rows carry a size: once, few, many, or a class if the clone is expanded.

abundance | v_gene | CDR3aa
- | TRBV20-1 | SARDINQYGYT
- | TRBV2 | ASSYSRKDGNYGYT
- | TRBV2 | ASNPTDNTGELF
many | TRBV9 | ASSLRTSGTDTQY
few | TRBV5-6 | ASETPPGQSSYEQY
few | TRBV10-3 | AISGDGETQY
few | TRBV4-2 | ASSQVSLRENTDTQY
- | TRBV12-3/TRBV12-4 | ASSTGTSPYEQY
few | TRBV5-5 | ASSFARGNQPQH
many | TRBV28 | ASSFGQLYGYT
few | TRBV3-1 | ASSQNRIDFAEQY
- | TRBV6-5 | ASSYTSTNYGYT
- | TRBV11-1 | ASTPGARETQY
- | TRBV20-1 | SARIIEFGSRGFDEQY
- | TRBV9 | ASSVDSRGRAYNEQF
few | TRBV7-8 | ASSLVPGVLQETQY
- | TRBV7-8 | ASSPRIGQGKADEQY
few | TRBV24-1 | ATSNGLAGETDTQY
few | TRBV20-1 | SASPRGSSYEQY
- | TRBV30 | AWRELSGANVLT
- | TRBV28 | ASRAPRGNSYEQY
many | TRBV25-1 | ASSDAWGAQETQY
- | TRBV7-9 | ASGQGALVYEQY
few | TRBV10-2 | ASLGLAGGELF
few | TRBV20-1 | SARVEAGGILGTEAF
many | TRBV12-3/TRBV12-4 | ASSFSSGQGFASQY
few | TRBV5-1 | ASSPGQGARQF
- | TRBV7-2 | ASSLGPGIGNQPQH
few | TRBV27 | ASSLGLAGGPNGELF
few | TRBV5-6 | ASSTARELF
- | TRBV5-1 | ASSLAYRVGTGELF
few | TRBV6-2/TRBV6-3 | ASSSTISHEQY
- | TRBV5-6 | ASSSMGAYEQY
- | TRBV7-9 | ASSSMGDTQY
few | TRBV20-1 | SARDRRGAYNEQF
- | TRBV2 | ASRGDTEYEQY
- | TRBV6-1 | ASRRLAGAPSLYAGELF
few | TRBV4-3 | ASSESGRVSNTQY
- | TRBV10-2 | ASSESLAGRYEQY
many | TRBV5-1 | ASSLFRGADEKLF
few | TRBV2 | ASSEWVTGANVLT
- | TRBV28 | ASSERSEQF
few | TRBV29-1 | SVEFSGYEQY
few | TRBV5-1 | ASSSPGLRAGEQY
- | TRBV12-3/TRBV12-4 | ASTLDRGFFNPQH
few | TRBV6-1 | ASGPTSTETQY
- | TRBV7-2 | ASSGQGSRYEQY
many | TRBV4-3 | ASSQVAVTGELF
- | TRBV7-9 | ASSLPTGNQETQY
many | TRBV7-9 | ASGLGGRPDEQF